The source of this TCR beta chain is a study of blood T cell repertoires in COVID-19. Study information: COVID-19 samples from acute and convalescent phases originated in the United States, Italy and Spain. PBMCs, B-cell-depleted T cells, or T cells were the source of the cDNA or gDNA that made up the material.

As originally analysed: Reference gene primers were amplified, and this amplification served to estimate nucleated cell counts. Profiled with immunoSEQ multiplex PCR; TCRdb holds only in-frame clones, not every one. V and J calls and clone size are given by that table; D and trimming were obtained from the DNA. The sample has 150,000 to 180,000 clones; 76% are singletons. The germline gives CDR1 LNHDA, CDR2 SQIVND (reference sequence). V was cut by 5 bases and J by 1 base, with 18 bases left in between. The CDR3 contains 17 residues. Sequenced: peripheral blood. This TCR derives from a woman of 80 years or more with acute or convalescent COVID-19. The V gene is TRBV19, the J gene TRBJ1-5; a possible D gene is TRBD1 (5 bases). CDR3 protein: CASSDPPGGMSNQPQHF. The CDR3 DNA follows: TGTGCCAGTAGTGATCCACCGGGGGGGATGAGCAATCAGCCCCAGCATTTT. The whole variable domain, filled in from reference TRBV19 and TRBJ1-5, reads DGGITQSPKYLFRKEGQNVTLSCEQNLNHDAMYWYRQDPGQGLRLIYYSQIVNDFQKGDIAEGYSVSREKKESFPLTVTSAQKNPTAFYLCASSDPPGGMSNQPQHFGDGTRLSIL.